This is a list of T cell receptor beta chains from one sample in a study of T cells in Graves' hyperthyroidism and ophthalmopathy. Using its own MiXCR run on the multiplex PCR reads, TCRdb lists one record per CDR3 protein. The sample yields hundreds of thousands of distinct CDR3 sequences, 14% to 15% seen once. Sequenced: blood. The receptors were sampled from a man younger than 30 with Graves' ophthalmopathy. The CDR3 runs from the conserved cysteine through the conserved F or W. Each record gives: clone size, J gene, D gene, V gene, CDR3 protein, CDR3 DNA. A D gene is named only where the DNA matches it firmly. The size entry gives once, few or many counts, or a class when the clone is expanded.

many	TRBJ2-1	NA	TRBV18	CASSPRGQVDNEQFF	TGTGCCAGCTCACCAAGGGGTCAGGTAGACAATGAGCAGTTCTTC
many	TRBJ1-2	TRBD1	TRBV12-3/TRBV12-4	CASSPGTGESYTF	TGTGCCAGCAGCCCAGGGACAGGGGAGAGCTACACCTTC
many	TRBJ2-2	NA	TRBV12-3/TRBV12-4	CASSLGQKTWGLANTGELFF	TGTGCCAGCAGTTTAGGGCAGAAAACGTGGGGACTGGCGAACACCGGGGAGCTGTTTTTT
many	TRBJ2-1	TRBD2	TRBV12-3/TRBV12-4	CASSLGDYYNEQFF	TGTGCCAGCAGTTTGGGGGACTATTACAATGAGCAGTTCTTC
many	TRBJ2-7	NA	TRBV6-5	CASSYDAGSLEQYF	TGTGCCAGCAGTTACGATGCAGGGTCCTTGGAGCAGTACTTC
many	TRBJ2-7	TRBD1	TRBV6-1	CACTGETGEQYF	TGTGCCTGCACCGGGGAGACAGGGGAGCAGTACTTC
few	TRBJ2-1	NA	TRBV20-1	CSATHRNNPYNEQFF	TGCAGTGCTACCCACCGGAACAACCCCTACAATGAGCAGTTCTTC
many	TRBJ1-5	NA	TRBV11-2	CASSLVEHQPQHF	TGTGCCAGCAGCTTAGTAGAACATCAGCCCCAGCATTTT
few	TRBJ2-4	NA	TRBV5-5	CASTPPYPLKLAKNIQYF	TGTGCCAGCACCCCCCCGTACCCTCTAAAGCTAGCCAAAAACATTCAGTACTTC
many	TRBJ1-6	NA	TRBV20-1	CSAYRLSSYNSPLHF	TGCAGTGCTTACAGGCTAAGCTCCTATAATTCACCCCTCCACTTT